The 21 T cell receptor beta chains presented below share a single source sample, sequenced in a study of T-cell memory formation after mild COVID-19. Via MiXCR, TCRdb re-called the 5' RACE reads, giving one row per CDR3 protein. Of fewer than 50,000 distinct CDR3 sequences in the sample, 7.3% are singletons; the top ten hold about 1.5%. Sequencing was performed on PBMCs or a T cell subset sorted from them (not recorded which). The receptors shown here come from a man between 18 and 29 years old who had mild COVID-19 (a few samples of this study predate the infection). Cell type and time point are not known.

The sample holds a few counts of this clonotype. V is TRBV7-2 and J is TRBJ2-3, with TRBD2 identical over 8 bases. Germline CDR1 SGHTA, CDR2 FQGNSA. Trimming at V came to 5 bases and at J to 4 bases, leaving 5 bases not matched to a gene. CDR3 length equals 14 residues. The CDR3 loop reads CASSRSGGPDTQYF. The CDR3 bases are TGTGCCAGCAGCCGGTCGGGGGGGCCAGATACGCAGTATTTT.

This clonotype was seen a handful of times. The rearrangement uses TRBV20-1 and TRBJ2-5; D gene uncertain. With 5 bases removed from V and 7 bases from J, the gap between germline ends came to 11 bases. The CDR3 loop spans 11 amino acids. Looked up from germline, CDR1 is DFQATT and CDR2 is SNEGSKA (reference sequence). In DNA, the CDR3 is TGCAGTGCTCCGACCTTGGTGACCCAGTACTTC. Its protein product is CSAPTLVTQYF.

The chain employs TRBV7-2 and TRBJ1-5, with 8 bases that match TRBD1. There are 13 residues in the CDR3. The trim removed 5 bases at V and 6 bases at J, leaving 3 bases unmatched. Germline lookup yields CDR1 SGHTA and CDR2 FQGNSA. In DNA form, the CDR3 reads TGTGCCAGCAGCGCAGGACAGGGTCAGCCCCAGCATTTT. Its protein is CASSAGQGQPQHF.

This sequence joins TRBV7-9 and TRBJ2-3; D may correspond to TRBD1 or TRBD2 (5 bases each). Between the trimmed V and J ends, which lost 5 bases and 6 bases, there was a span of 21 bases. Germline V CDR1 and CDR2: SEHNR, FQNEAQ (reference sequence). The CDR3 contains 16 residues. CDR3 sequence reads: CASSPPPGRPRDTQYF. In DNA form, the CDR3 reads TGTGCCAGCAGCCCCCCCCCGGGACGCCCAAGGGATACGCAGTATTTT.

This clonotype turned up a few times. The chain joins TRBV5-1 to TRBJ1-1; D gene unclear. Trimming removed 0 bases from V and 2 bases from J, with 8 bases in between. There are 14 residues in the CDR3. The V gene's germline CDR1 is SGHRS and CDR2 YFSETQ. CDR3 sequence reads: CASSLDLYNTEAFF. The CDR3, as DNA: TGCGCCAGCAGCTTGGATTTATATAACACTGAAGCTTTCTTT.

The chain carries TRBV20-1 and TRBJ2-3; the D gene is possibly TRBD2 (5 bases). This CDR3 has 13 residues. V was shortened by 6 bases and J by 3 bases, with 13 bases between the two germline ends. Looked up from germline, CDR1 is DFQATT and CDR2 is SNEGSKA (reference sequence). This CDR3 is CSATPPGTDTQYF. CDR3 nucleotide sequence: TGCAGTGCCACGCCGCCGGGGACAGATACGCAGTATTTT.

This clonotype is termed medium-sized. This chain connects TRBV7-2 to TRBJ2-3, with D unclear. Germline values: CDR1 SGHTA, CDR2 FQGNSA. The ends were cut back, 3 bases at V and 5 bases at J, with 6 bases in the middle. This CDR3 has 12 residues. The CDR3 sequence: CASSFLRDTQYF. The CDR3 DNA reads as TGTGCCAGCAGCTTCCTAAGAGATACGCAGTATTTT.

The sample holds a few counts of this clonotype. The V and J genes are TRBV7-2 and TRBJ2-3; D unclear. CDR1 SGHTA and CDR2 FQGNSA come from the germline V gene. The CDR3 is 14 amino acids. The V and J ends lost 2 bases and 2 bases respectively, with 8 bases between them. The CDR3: CASSLWVDTDTQYF. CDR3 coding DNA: TGTGCCAGCAGCTTATGGGTGGACACAGATACGCAGTATTTT.

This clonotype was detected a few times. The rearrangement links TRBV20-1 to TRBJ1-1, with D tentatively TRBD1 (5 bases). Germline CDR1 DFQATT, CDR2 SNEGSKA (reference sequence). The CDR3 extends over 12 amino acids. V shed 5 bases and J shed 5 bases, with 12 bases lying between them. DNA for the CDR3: TGCAGTGCTCCACGGCGGGGGACTGAAGCTTTCTTT. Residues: CSAPRRGTEAFF.

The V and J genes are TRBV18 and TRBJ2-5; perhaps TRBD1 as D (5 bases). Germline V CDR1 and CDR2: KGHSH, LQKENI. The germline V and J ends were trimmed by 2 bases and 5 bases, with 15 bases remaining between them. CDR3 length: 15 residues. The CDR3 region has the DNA TGTGCCAGCTCACCATGGCAGGGCGATCCGGAGACCCAGTACTTC. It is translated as CASSPWQGDPETQYF.

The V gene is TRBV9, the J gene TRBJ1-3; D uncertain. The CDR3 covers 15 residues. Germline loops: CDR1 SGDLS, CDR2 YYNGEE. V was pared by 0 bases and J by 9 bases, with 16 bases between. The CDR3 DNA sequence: TGTGCCAGCAGCGTAGCTACGGCCAGAGGGTCCACCATATATTTT. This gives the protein CASSVATARGSTIYF.

The CDR3 is CASTSGGSRWSPLHF. The DNA of the CDR3 is TGTGCCAGCACGTCCGGGGGATCGAGGTGGTCACCCCTCCACTTT. V gene TRBV7-2 combines with J gene TRBJ1-6; TRBD1 might be the D (5 bases). Trimming cost V 7 bases and J 10 bases, with 20 bases left between them. The germline gives CDR1 SGHTA, CDR2 FQGNSA. The CDR3 extends over 15 amino acids.

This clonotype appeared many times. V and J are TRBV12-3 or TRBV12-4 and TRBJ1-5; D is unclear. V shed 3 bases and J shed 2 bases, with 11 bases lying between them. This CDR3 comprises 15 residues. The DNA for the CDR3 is TGTGCCAGCAGTTTGGTCGTCCGGGGCAATCAGCCCCAGCATTTT. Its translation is CASSLVVRGNQPQHF.

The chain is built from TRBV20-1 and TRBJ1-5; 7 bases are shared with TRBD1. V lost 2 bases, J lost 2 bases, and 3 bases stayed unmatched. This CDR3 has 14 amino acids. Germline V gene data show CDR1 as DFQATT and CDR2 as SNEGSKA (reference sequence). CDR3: CSARLGQGNQPQHF. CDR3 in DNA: TGCAGTGCTAGACTAGGACAGGGCAATCAGCCCCAGCATTTT.

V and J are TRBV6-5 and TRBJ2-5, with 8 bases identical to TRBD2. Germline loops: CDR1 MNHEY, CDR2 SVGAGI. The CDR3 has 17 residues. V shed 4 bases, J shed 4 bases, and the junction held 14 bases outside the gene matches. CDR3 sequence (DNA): TGTGCCAGCAGTTTAGGACTCGGGGGGGCCGGTGGAGAGACCCAGTACTTC. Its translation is CASSLGLGGAGGETQYF.

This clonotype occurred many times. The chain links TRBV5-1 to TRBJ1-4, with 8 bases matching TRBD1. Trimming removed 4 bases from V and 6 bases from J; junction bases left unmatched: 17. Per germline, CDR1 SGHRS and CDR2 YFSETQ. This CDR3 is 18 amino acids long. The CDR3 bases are TGCGCCAGCAGCGTTGTTCCTCCGGGACAGGAGCAACATGAAAAACTGTTTTTT. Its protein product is CASSVVPPGQEQHEKLFF.

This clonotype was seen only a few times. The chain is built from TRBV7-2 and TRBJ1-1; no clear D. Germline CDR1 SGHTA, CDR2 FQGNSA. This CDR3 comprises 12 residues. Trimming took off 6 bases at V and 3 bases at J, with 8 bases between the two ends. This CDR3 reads CASRTGDTEAFF. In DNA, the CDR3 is TGTGCCAGCAGAACGGGTGACACTGAAGCTTTCTTT.

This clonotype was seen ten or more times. CDR3 residues: CATSETGQHQETQYF. For the CDR3, the DNA is TGTGCCACCAGTGAAACGGGACAGCACCAAGAGACCCAGTACTTC. The chain uses TRBV24-1 and TRBJ2-5; 7 bases agree with TRBD1. From germline, CDR1 is KGHDR and CDR2 SFDVKD. There are 15 residues in the CDR3. J lost 0 bases, V lost 4 bases, and 4 bases had no gene match.

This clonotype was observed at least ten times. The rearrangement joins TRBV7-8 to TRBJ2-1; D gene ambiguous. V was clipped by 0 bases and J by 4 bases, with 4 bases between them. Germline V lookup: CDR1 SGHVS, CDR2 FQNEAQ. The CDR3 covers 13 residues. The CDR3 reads CASSLAEYNEQFF. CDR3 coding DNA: TGTGCCAGCAGCTTAGCAGAGTACAATGAGCAGTTCTTC.

CDR3: CAISEPEPGEKLFF. In nucleotides, the CDR3 is TGTGCCATCAGTGAGCCGGAGCCCGGGGAAAAACTGTTTTTT. V and J are TRBV10-3 and TRBJ1-4; no clear D gene. The CDR3 consists of 14 residues. CDR1 and CDR2 (germline): ENHRY, SYGVKD. The V gene lost 2 bases and the J gene lost 8 bases, with 12 bases spanning the gap.

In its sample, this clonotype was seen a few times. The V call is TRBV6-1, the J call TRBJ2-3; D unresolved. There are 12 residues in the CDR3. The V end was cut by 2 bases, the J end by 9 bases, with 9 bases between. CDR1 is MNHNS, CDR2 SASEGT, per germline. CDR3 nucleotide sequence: TGTGCCAGCAGTGAAAGGTCAGGCACGCAGTATTTT. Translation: CASSERSGTQYF.